The T cell receptor (beta chain) described here comes from a study of blood T cell repertoires in COVID-19. Study information: From T cells, B-cell-depleted T cells, or PBMCs came the material, which was cDNA or gDNA.

Per the original methods: From reference gene primer amplification, estimates of nucleated cell counts were derived. Data came from immunoSEQ multiplex PCR; TCRdb stores just in-frame clones and leaves some out. D and trimming were read from the DNA, whereas the V and J calls and clone size are those reported in that table. The sample yields roughly 250,000 clones, approximately 91% seen once. Each participant's cohort was designated according to participant-reported clinical history. With V trimmed by 6 bases and J by 2 bases, 7 bases remained unmatched. CDR1 and CDR2 (germline): MNHEY, SVGAGI. CDR3 length: 14 residues. This clone was observed a single time.

This receptor was taken from a woman aged 35 to 49 with acute COVID-19. The chain has TRBV6-5 and TRBJ2-7; 7 positions agree with TRBD1. Sequencing used PBMCs or T cells enriched from blood (not recorded which). CDR3 nucleotides: TGTGCCAGCAGGGCAGGGGGACATACCTACGAGCAGTACTTC. Encoded protein: CASRAGGHTYEQYF.